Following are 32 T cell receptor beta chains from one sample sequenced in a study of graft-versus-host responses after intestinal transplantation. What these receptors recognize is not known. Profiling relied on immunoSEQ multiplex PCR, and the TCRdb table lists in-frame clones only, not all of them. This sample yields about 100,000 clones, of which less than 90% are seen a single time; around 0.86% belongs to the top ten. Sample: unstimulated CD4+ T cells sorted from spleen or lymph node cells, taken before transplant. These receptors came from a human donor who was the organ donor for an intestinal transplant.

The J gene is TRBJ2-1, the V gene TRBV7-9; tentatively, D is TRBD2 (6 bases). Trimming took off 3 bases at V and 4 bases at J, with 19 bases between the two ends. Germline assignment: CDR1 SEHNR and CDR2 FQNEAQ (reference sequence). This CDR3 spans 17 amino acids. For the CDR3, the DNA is TGTGCCAGCAGCTTTAGCCAGGGACTGATAACTTACAATGAGCAGTTCTTC. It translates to CASSFSQGLITYNEQFF.

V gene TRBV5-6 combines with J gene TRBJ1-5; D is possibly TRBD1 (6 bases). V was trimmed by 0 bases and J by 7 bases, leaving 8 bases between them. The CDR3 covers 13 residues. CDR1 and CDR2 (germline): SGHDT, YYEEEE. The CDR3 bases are TGTGCCAGCAGCTTGGACAGGGAGCAGCCCCAGCATTTT. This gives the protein CASSLDREQPQHF.

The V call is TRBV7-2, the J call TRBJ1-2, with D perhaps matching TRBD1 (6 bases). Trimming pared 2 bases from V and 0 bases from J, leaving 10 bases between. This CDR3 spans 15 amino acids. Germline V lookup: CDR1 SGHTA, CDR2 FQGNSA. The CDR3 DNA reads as TGTGCCAGCAGCTTATTTTGGACAGCTAACTATGGCTACACCTTC. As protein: CASSLFWTANYGYTF.

The CDR3 DNA follows: TGTGCCAGCAGTGGACAATATAATTCACCCCTCCACTTT. It translates to CASSGQYNSPLHF. This chain joins TRBV6-1 and TRBJ1-6; D not resolved. The CDR3 length is 13 residues. The germline V and J ends were trimmed by 4 bases and 4 bases, with 5 bases remaining between them. Per germline, CDR1 MNHNS and CDR2 SASEGT.

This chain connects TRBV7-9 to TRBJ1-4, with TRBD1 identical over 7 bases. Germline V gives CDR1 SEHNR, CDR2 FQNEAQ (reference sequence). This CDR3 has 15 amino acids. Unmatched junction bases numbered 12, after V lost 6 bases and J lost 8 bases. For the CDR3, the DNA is TGTGCCAGCAGTCATACACAGGGGATCGAGGAAAAACTGTTTTTT. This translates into CASSHTQGIEEKLFF.

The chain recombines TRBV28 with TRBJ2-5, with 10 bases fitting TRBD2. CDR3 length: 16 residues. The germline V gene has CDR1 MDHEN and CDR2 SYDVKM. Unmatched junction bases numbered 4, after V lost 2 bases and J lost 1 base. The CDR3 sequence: CASSLLLAGGQETQYF. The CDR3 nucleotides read TGTGCCAGCAGTTTACTTTTAGCGGGGGGCCAAGAGACCCAGTACTTC.

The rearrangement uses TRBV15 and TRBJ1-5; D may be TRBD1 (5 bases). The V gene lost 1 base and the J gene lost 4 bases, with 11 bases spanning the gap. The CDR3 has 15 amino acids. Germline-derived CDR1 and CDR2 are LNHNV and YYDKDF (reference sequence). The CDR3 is CATSRAPTENQPQHF. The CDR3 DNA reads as TGTGCCACCAGCAGAGCCCCGACAGAAAATCAGCCCCAGCATTTT.

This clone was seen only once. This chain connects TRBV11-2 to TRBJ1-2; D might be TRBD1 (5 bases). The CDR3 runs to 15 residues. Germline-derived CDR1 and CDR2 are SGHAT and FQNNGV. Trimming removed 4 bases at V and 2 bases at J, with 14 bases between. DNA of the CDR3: TGTGCCAGCAGCTCCATCAGGGATCGAAACTATGGCTACACCTTC. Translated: CASSSIRDRNYGYTF.

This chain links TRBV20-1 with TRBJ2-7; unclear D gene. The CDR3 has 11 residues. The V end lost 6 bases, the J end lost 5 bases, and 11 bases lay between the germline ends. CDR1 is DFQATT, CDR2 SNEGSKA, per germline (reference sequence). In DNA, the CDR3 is TGCAGTGCACCCATTTTGAACGAGCAGTACTTC. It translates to CSAPILNEQYF.

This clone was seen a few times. CDR3 sequence (DNA): TGTGCCAGCAGCGTAGCAACACCCAGCTCTGGAAACACCATATATTTT. It is translated as CASSVATPSSGNTIYF. The rearrangement uses TRBV9 and TRBJ1-3; D not resolved. The CDR3 contains 16 residues. The V end was cut by 0 bases, the J end by 0 bases, with 10 bases between. CDR1 and CDR2 from the germline V gene are SGDLS and YYNGEE.

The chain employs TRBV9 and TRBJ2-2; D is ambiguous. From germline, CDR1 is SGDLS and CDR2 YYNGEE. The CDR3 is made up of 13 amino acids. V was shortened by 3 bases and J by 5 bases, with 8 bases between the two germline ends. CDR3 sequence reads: CASSDRSTGELFF. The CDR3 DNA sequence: TGTGCCAGCAGCGATCGGAGTACCGGGGAGCTGTTTTTT.

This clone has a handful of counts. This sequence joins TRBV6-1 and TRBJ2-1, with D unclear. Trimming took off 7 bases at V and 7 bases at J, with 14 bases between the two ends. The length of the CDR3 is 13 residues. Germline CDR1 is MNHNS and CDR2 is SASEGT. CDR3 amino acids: CASIFSVDNEQFF. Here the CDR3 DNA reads TGTGCCAGCATCTTCAGCGTGGATAATGAGCAGTTCTTC.

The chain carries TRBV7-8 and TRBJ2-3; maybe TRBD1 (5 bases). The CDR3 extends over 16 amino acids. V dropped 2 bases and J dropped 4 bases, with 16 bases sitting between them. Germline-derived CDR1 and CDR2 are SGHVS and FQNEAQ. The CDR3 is CASSLISIGAADTQYF. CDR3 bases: TGTGCCAGCAGCTTAATATCGATAGGGGCTGCAGATACGCAGTATTTT.

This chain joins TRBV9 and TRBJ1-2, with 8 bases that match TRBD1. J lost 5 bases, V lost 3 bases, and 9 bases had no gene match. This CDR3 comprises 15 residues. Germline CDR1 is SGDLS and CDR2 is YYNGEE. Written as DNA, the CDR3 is TGTGCCAGCAGCGCCGGTTCTGGACAGGGTTATGGCTACACCTTC. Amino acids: CASSAGSGQGYGYTF.

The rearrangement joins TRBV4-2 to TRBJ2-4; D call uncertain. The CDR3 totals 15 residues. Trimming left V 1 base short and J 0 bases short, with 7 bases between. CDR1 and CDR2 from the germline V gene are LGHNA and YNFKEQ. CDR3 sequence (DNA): TGTGCCAGCAGCCAAGGCGAGTTAGCCAAAAACATTCAGTACTTC. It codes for CASSQGELAKNIQYF.

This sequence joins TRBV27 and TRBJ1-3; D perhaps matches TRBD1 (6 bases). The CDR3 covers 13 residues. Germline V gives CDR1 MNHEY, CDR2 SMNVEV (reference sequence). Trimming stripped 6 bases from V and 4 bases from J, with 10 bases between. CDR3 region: CASRDSPGNTIYF. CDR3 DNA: TGTGCCAGCAGGGACAGTCCCGGAAACACCATATATTTT.

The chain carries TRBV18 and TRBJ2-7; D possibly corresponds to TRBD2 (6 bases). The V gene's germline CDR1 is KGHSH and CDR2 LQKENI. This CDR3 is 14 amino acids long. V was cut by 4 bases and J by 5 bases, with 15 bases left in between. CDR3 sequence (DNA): TGTGCCAGCTCACTCCGGGGCCGCGGGGACGAGCAGTACTTC. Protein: CASSLRGRGDEQYF.

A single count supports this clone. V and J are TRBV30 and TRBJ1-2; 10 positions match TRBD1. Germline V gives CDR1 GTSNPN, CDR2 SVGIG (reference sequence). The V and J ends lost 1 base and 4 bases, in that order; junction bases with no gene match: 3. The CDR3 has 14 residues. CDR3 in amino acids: CAWSGQGAGYGYTF. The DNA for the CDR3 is TGTGCCTGGAGTGGACAGGGGGCCGGCTATGGCTACACCTTC. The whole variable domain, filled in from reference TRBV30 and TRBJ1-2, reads SQTIHQWPATLVQPVGSPLSLECTVEGTSNPNLYWYRQAAGRGLQLLFYSVGIGQISSEVPQNLSASRPQDRQFILSSKKLLLSDSGFYLCAWSGQGAGYGYTFGSGTRLTVV.

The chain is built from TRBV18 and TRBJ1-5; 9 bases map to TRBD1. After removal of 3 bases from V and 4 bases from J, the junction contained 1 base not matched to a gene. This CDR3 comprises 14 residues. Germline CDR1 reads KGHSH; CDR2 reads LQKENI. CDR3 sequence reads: CASSPGTGNQPQHF. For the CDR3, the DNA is TGTGCCAGCTCACCTGGGACAGGGAATCAGCCCCAGCATTTT.

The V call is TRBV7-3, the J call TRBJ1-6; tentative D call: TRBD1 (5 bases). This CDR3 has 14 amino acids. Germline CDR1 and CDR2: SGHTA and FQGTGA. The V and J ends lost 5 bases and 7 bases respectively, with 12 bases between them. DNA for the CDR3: TGTGCCAGCAGCGCGACAGTTGTAAATTCACCCCTCCACTTT. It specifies CASSATVVNSPLHF.

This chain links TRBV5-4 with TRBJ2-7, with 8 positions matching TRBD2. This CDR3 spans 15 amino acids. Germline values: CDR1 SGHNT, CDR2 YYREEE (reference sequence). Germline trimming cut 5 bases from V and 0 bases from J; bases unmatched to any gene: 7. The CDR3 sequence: CASSRGGSSSYEQYF. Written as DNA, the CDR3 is TGTGCCAGCAGTCGCGGGGGGTCGAGCTCCTACGAGCAGTACTTC.

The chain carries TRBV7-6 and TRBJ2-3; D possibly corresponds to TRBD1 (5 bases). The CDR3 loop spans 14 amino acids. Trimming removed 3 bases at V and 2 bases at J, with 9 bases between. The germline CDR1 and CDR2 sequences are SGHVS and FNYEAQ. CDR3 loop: CASSFSGATDTQYF. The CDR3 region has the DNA TGTGCCAGCAGCTTTAGTGGGGCCACAGATACGCAGTATTTT.

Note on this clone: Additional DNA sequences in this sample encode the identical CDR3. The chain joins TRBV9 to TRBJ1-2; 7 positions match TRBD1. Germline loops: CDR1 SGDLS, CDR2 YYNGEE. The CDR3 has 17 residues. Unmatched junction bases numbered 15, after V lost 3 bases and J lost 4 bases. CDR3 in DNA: TGTGCCAGCAGCGGAAGGGGGCCAGTAAAATTGGGCTATGGCTACACCTTC. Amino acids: CASSGRGPVKLGYGYTF.

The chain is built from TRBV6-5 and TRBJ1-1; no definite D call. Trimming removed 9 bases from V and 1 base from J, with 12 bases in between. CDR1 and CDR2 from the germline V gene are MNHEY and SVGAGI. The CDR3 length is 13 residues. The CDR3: CASSELWNTEAFF. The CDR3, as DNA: TGTGCCAGTTCCGAACTTTGGAACACTGAAGCTTTCTTT.

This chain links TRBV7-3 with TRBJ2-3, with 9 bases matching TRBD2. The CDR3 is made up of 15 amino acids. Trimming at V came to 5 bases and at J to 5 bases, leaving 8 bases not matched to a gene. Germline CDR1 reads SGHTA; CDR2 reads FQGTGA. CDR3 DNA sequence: TGTGCCAGCAGCCCCAGCGGGGGGCGGCAAGATACGCAGTATTTT. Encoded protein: CASSPSGGRQDTQYF. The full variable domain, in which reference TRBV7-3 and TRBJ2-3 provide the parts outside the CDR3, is GAGVSQTPSNKVTEKGKYVELRCDPISGHTALYWYRQSLGQGPEFLIYFQGTGAADDSGLPNDRFFAVRPEGSVSTLKIQRTERGDSAVYLCASSPSGGRQDTQYFGPGTRLTVL.

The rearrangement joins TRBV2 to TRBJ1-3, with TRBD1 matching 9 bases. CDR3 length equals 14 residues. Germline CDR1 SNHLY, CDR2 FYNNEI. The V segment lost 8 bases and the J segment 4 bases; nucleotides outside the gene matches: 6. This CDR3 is CASGGQGLGNTIYF. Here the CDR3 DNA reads TGTGCCAGCGGGGGACAGGGCTTGGGAAACACCATATATTTT.

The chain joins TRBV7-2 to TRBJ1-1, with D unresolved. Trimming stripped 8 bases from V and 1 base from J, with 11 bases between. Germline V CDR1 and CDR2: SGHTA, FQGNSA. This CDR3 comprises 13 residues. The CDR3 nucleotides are TGTGCCAGCGGACGACGGGCGAACACTGAAGCTTTCTTT. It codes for CASGRRANTEAFF.

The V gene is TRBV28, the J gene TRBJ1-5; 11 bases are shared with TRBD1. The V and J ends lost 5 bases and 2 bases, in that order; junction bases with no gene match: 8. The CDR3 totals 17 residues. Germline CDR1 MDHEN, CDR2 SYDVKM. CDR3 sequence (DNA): TGTGCCAGCAGTATCGGGACAGGGGGAACTCGCAATCAGCCCCAGCATTTT. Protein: CASSIGTGGTRNQPQHF.

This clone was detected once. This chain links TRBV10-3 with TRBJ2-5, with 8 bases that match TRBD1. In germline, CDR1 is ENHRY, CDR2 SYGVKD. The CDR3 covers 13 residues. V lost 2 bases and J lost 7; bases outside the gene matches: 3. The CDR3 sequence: CAISEPDRGTQYF. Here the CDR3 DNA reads TGTGCCATCAGTGAGCCCGACAGGGGGACCCAGTACTTC.

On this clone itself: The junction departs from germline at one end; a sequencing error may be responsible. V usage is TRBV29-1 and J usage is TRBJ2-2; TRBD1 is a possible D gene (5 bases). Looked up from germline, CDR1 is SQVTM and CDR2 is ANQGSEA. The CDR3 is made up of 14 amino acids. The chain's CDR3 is CSVERTPYTGELFF. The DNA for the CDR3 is TGCAGCGTCGAGAGGACACCGTACACTGGGGAGCTGTTTTTT.

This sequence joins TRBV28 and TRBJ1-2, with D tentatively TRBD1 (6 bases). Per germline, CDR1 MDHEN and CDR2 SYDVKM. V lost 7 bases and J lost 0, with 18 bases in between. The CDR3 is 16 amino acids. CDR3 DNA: TGTGCCAGCACCCCTCCGGACAGAAGAACTAACTATGGCTACACCTTC. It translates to CASTPPDRRTNYGYTF.

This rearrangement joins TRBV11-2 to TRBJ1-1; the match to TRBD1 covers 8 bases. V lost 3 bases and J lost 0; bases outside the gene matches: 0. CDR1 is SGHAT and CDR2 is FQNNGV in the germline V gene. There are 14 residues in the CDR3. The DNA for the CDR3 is TGTGCCAGCAGCTTGGGACAGGTGAACACTGAAGCTTTCTTT. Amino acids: CASSLGQVNTEAFF. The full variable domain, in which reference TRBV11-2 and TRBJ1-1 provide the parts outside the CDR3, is EAGVAQSPRYKIIEKRQSVAFWCNPISGHATLYWYQQILGQGPKLLIQFQNNGVVDDSQLPKDRFSAERLKGVDSTLKIQPAKLEDSAVYLCASSLGQVNTEAFFGQGTRLTVV.